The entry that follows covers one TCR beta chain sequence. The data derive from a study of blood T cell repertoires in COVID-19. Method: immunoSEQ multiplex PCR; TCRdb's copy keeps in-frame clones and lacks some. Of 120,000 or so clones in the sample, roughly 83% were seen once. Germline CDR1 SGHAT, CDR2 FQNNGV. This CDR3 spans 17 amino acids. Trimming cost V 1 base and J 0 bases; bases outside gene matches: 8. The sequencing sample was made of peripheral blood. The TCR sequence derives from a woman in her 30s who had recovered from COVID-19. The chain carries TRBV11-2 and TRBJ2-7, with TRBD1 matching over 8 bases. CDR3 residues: CASSLGGQGSPSYEQYF. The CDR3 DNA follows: TGTGCCAGCAGCTTAGGAGGACAGGGTTCCCCCTCCTACGAGCAGTACTTC.